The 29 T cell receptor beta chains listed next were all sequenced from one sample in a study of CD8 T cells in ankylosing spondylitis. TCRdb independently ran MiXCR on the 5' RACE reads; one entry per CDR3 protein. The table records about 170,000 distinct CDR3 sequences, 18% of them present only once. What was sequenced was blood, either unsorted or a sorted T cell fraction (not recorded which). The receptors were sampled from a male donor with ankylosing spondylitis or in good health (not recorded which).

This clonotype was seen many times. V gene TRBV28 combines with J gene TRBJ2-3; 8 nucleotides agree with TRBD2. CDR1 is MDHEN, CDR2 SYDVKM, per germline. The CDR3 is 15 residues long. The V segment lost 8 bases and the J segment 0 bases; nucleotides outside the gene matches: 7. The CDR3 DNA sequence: TGTGCCAGCGTTCCTAGCGGGCAAAGCACAGATACGCAGTATTTT. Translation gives CASVPSGQSTDTQYF. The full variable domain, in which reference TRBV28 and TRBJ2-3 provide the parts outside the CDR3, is DVKVTQSSRYLVKRTGEKVFLECVQDMDHENMFWYRQDPGLGLRLIYFSYDVKMKEKGDIPEGYSVSREKKERFSLILESASTNQTSMYLCASVPSGQSTDTQYFGPGTRLTVL.

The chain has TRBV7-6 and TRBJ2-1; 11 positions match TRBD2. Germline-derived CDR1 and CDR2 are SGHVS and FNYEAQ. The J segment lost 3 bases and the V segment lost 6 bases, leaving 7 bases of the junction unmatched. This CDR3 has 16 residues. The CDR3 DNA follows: TGTGCCAGCAGTCCAACCGGGACTAGCGGCTACAATGAGCAGTTCTTC. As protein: CASSPTGTSGYNEQFF.

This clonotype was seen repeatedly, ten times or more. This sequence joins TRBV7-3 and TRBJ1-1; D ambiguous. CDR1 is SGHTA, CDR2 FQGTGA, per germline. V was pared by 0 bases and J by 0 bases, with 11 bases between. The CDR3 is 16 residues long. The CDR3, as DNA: TGTGCCAGCAGCTTAACGCGAAGTAGGATGAACACTGAAGCTTTCTTT. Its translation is CASSLTRSRMNTEAFF. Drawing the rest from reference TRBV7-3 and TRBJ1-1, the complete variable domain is GAGVSQTPSNKVTEKGKYVELRCDPISGHTALYWYRQSLGQGPEFLIYFQGTGAADDSGLPNDRFFAVRPEGSVSTLKIQRTERGDSAVYLCASSLTRSRMNTEAFFGQGTRLTVV.

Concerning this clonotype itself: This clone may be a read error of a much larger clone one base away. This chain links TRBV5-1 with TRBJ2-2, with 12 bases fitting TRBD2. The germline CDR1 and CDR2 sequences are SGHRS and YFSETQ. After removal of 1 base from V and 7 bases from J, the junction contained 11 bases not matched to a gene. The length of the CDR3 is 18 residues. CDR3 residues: CASSLTLRLAGAVGELFF. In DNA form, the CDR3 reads TGCGCCAGCAGCTTGACCCTGAGACTAGCGGGAGCGGTCGGGGAGCTGTTTTTT.

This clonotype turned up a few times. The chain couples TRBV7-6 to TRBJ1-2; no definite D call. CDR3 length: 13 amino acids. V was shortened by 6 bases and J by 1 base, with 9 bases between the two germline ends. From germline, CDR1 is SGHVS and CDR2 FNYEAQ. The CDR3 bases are TGTGCCAGCAGTTCTAGGAGTAACTATGGCTACACCTTC. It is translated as CASSSRSNYGYTF.

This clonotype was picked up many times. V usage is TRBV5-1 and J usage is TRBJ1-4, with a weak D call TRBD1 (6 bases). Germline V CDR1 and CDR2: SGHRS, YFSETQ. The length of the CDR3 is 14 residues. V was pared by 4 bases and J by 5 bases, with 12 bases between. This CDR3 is CASSPGEANEKLFF. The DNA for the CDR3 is TGCGCCAGCAGCCCAGGGGAGGCGAATGAAAAACTGTTTTTT. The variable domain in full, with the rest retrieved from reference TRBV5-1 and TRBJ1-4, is KAGVTQTPRYLIKTRGQQVTLSCSPISGHRSVSWYQQTPGQGLQFLFEYFSETQRNKGNFPGRFSGRQFSNSRSEMNVSTLELGDSALYLCASSPGEANEKLFFGSGTQLSVL.

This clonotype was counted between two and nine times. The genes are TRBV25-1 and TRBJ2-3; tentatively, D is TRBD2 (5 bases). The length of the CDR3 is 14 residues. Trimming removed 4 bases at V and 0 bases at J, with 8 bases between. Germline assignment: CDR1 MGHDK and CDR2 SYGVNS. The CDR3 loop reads CASSGLSSTDTQYF. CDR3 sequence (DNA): TGTGCCAGCAGTGGACTATCCAGCACAGATACGCAGTATTTT.

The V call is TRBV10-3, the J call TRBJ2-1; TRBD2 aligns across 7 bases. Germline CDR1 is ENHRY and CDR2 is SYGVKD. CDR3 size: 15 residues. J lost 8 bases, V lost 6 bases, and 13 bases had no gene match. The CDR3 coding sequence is TGTGCCATCAGAAAGCTAGCGGCCCAGTGGGATGAGCAGTTCTTC. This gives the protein CAIRKLAAQWDEQFF.

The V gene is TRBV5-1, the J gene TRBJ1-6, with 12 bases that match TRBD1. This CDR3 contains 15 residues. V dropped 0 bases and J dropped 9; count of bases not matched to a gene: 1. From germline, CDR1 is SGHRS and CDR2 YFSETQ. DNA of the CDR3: TGCGCCAGCAGCTTGGGGGACAGGGGGCTTTCACCCCTCCACTTT. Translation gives CASSLGDRGLSPLHF.

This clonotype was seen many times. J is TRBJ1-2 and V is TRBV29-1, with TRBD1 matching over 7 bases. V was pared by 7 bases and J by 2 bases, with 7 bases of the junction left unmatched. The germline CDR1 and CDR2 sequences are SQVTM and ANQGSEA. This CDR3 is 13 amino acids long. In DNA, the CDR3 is TGCAGCGCTTCGGGACAGACCAACTATGGCTACACCTTC. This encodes CSASGQTNYGYTF.

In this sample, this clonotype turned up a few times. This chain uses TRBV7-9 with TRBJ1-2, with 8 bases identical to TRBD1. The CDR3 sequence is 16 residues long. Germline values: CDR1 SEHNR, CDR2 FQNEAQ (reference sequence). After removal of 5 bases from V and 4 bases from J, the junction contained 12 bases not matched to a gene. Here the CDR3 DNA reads TGTGCCAGCAGCAACCCGACGGGACAGGACCTCTATGGCTACACCTTC. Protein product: CASSNPTGQDLYGYTF.

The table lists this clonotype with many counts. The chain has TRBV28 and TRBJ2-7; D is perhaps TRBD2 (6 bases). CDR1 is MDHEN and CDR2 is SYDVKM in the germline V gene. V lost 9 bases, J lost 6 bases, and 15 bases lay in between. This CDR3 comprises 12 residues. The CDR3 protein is CASISLSGEQYF. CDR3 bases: TGTGCCAGTATCTCCCTTAGCGGCGAGCAGTACTTC.

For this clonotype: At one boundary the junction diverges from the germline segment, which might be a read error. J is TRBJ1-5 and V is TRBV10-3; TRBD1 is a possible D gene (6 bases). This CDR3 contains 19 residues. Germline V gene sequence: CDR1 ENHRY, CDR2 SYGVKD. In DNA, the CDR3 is TGTACCATCTGTTTTCAACCGGGACAAGCCTTTTATAGCAATCAGCCCCAGCATTTT. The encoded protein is CTICFQPGQAFYSNQPQHF.

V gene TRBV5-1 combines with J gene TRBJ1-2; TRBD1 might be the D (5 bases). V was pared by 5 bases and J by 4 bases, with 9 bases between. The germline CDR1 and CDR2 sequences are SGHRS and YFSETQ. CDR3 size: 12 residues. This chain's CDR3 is CASSRDGYGYTF. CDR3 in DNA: TGCGCCAGCAGTCGGGACGGCTATGGCTACACCTTC.

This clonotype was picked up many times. The CDR3 spells CASSILGSSSEQFF. The CDR3 nucleotides are TGCGCCAGCAGTATCCTAGGTTCCAGTTCCGAGCAGTTCTTC. The chain carries TRBV10-1 and TRBJ2-1, with D unclear. The CDR3 loop spans 14 amino acids. The germline gives CDR1 WNHNN, CDR2 SYGVQD (reference sequence). V lost 5 bases, J lost 10 bases, and 18 bases lay in between.

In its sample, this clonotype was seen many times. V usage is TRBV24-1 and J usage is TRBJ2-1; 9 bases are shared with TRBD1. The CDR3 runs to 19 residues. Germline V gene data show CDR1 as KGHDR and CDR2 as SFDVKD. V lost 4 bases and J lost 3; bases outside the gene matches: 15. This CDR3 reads CATSDPNPSGTGNYNEQFF. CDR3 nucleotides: TGTGCCACCAGTGACCCTAACCCCTCCGGGACAGGGAACTACAATGAGCAGTTCTTC.

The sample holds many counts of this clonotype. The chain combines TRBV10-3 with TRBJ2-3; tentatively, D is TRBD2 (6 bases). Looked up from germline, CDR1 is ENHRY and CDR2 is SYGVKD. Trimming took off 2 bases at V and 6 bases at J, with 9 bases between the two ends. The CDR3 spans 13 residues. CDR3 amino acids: CAISEREMDTQYF. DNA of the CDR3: TGTGCCATCAGTGAGCGGGAGATGGATACGCAGTATTTT.

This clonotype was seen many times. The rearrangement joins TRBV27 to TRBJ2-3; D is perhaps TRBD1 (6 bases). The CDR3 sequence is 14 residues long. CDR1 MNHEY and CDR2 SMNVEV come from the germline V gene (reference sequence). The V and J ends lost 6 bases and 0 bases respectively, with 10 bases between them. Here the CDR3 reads CASSFGQSTDTQYF. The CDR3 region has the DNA TGTGCCAGCAGCTTTGGACAGAGCACAGATACGCAGTATTTT.

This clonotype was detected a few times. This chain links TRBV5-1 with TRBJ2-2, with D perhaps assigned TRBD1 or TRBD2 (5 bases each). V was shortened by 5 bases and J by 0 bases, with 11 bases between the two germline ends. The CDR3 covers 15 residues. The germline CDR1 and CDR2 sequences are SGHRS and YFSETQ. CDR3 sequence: CASSYRDPNTGELFF. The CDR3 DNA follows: TGCGCCAGCAGTTACCGGGACCCGAACACCGGGGAGCTGTTTTTT.

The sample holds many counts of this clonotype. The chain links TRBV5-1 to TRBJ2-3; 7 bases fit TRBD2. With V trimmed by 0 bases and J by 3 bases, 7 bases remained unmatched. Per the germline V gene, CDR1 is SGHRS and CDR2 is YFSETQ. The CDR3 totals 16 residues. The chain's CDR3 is CASSLVPGLSTDTQYF. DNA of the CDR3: TGCGCCAGCAGCTTGGTGCCGGGACTAAGTACAGATACGCAGTATTTT.

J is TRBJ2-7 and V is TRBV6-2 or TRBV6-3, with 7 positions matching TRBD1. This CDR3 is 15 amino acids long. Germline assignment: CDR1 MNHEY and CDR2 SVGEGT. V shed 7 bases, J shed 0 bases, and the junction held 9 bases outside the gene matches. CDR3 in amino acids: CASTRDSQSSYEQYF. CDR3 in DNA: TGTGCCAGCACCCGGGACAGTCAGAGCTCCTACGAGCAGTACTTC.

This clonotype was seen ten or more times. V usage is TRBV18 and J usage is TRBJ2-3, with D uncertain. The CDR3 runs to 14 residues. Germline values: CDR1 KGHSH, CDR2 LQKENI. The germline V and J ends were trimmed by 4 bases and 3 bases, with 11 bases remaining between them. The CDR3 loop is CASSRYSSTDTQYF. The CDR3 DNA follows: TGTGCCAGCTCACGCTACAGCAGTACAGATACGCAGTATTTT.

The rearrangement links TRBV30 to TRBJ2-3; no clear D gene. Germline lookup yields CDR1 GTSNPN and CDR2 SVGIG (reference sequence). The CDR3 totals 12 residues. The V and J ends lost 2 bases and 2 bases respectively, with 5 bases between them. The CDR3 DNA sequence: TGTGCCTGGAGTTTGGCCACAGATACGCAGTATTTT. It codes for CAWSLATDTQYF.

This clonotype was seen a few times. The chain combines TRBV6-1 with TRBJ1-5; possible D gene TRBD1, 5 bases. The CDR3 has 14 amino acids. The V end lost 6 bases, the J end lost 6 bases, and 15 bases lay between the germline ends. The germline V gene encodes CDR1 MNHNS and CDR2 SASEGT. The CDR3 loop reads CASRGQGGSQPQHF. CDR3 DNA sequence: TGTGCCAGCAGAGGGCAGGGAGGTAGTCAGCCCCAGCATTTT.

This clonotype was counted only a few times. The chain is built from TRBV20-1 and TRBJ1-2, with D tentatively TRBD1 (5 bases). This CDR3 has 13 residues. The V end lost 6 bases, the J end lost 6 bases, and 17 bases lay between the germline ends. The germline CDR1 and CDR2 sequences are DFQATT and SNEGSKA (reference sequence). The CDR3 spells CSATDMRDHGYTF. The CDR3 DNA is TGCAGTGCCACAGATATGAGGGACCATGGCTACACCTTC.

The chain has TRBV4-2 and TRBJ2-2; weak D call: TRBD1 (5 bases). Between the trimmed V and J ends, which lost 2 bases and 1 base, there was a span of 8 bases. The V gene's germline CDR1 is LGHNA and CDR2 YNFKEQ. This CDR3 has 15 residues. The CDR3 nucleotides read TGTGCCAGCAGCCAATTTGGACAGAACACCGGGGAGCTGTTTTTT. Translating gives CASSQFGQNTGELFF.

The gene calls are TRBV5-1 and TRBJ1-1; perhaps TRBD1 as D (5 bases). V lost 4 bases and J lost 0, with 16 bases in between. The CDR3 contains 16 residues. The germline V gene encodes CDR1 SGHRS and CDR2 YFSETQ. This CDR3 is CASSPDKGSMNTEAFF. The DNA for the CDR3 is TGCGCCAGCAGCCCGGACAAGGGATCCATGAACACTGAAGCTTTCTTT.

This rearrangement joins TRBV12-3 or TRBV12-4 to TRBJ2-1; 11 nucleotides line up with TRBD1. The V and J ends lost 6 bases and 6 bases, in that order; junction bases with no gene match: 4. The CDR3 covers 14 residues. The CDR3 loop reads CASSGTGGSNEQFF. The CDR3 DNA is TGTGCCAGCAGCGGGACAGGGGGGTCCAATGAGCAGTTCTTC.

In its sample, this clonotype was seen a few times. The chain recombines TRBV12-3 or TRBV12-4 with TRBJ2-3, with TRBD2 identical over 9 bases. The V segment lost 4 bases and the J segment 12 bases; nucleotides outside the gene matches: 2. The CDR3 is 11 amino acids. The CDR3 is CASSSGTSQYF. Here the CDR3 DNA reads TGTGCCAGCAGTTCCGGGACTAGCCAGTATTTT.